This TCR beta chain derives from a study of CD8 T cells in ankylosing spondylitis. Points from the study as a whole: A TCR beta motif of about 8 highly homologous variants appeared characteristic of ankylosing spondylitis blood.

This clonotype was recorded many times. Its cognate antigen is unknown. Trimming cost V 2 bases and J 5 bases; bases outside gene matches: 3. The CDR3 has 14 amino acids. TCRdb re-called the 5' RACE reads with MiXCR, one entry per CDR3 protein. Of approximately 500,000 distinct CDR3 sequences in the sample, approximately 11% are singletons; the top ten hold 6.8%. The rearrangement joins TRBV12-3 or TRBV12-4 to TRBJ1-1; 9 nucleotides match TRBD1. What was sequenced was blood, either unsorted or a sorted T cell fraction (not recorded which). This clonotype originated in a male donor with ankylosing spondylitis. The CDR3 loop reads CASSLTGGLTEAFF. DNA for the CDR3: TGTGCCAGCAGTTTAACAGGGGGCTTGACTGAAGCTTTCTTT.